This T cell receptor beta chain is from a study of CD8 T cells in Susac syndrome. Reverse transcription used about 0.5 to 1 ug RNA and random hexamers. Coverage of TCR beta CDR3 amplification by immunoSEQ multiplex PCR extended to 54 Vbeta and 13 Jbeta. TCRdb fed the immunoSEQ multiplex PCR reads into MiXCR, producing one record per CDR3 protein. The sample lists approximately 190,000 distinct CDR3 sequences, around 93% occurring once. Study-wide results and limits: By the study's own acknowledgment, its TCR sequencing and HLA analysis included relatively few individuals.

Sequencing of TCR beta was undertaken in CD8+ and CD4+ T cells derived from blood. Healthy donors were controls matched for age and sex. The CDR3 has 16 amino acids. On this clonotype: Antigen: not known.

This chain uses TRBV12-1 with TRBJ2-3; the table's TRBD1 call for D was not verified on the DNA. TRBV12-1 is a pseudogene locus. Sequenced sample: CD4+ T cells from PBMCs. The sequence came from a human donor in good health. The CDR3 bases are TGTGCCAGCAGCGGCGAAACCGGGACAGACACAGATACGCAGTATTTT. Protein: CASSGETGTDTDTQYF.